Listed below are T cell receptor beta chains from one sample, sequenced in a study of blood T cell repertoires in COVID-19. TCRdb keeps only in-frame clones here, not all; method: immunoSEQ multiplex PCR. The table has 60,000 to 80,000 clones, roughly 80% seen once. Input material: peripheral blood. These receptors were taken from a man aged 45-60 years with active COVID-19. CDR3s include the opening cysteine and the closing phenylalanine or tryptophan. The D gene is left open where the match is weak. The size of a clone is reported for some rows only, either as once, few or many, or as a class for expanded clones.

NA	TRBV7-9	TRBJ1-1	NA	TGTGCCAGCAGCTCCCTTTGGGCCCGGACAATTAAGAACACTGAAGCTTTCTTT	CASSSLWARTIKNTEAFF
NA	TRBV19	TRBJ1-2	TRBD1	TGTGCCACCGCGGACAGGGGTATTCAGTATGGCTACACCTTC	CATADRGIQYGYTF
once	TRBV6-5	TRBJ2-3	TRBD2	TGTGCCAGCAGAACGGGACTAGCGGGGGGGCAGTATTTT	CASRTGLAGGQYF
NA	TRBV12-3/TRBV12-4	TRBJ2-7	NA	TGTGCCAGCAGTTTTCAAAGCGGCTACGAGCAGTACTTC	CASSFQSGYEQYF
NA	TRBV7-9	TRBJ1-4	NA	TGTGCCAGCAGCTTGACGCCAGGGAACTATGAAAAACTGTTTTTT	CASSLTPGNYEKLFF
NA	TRBV5-1	TRBJ2-3	NA	TGCGCCAGCAGCTTGGGGTTGGAGCGCCCTGGGACAGATACGCAGTATTTT	CASSLGLERPGTDTQYF
NA	TRBV14	TRBJ2-3	NA	TGTGCCAGCAGCCAACACAAGGATACGCAGTATTTT	CASSQHKDTQYF
NA	TRBV2	TRBJ2-7	TRBD1	TGTGCCAGCAGTGTTGACAGGGGGGACGAGCAGTACTTC	CASSVDRGDEQYF
NA	TRBV29-1	TRBJ2-3	NA	TGCAGCGTTGATCTCCGAGGGACAGATACGCAGTATTTT	CSVDLRGTDTQYF
once	TRBV29-1	TRBJ1-1	TRBD1	TGCAGCGTTCACAACAGGGGACGAACTGAAGCTTTCTTT	CSVHNRGRTEAFF
few	TRBV11-2	TRBJ2-7	NA	TGTGCCAGCAGCTTACTGCGGTCCCAAGAGCAGTACTTC	CASSLLRSQEQYF
NA	TRBV3-1/TRBV3-2	TRBJ1-3	NA	TGTGCCAGCAGCTTCCTAATATCACAGGGTCATGGAAACACCATATATTTT	CASSFLISQGHGNTIYF
NA	TRBV7-2	TRBJ2-3	NA	TGTGCCAGCAGCTTAATTGCCCGGGATACGCAGTATTTT	CASSLIARDTQYF